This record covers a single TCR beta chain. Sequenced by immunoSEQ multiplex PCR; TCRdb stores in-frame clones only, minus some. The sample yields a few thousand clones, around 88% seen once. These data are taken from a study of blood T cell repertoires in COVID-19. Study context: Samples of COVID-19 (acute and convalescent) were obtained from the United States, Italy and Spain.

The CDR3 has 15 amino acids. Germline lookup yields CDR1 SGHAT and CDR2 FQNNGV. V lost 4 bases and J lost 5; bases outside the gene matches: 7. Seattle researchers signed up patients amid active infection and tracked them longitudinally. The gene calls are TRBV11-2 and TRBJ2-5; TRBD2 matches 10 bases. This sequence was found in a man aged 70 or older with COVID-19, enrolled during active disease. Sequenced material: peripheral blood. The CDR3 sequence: CASSSLAGAGETQYF. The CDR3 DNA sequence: TGTGCCAGCAGCTCGCTAGCGGGAGCTGGCGAGACCCAGTACTTC.